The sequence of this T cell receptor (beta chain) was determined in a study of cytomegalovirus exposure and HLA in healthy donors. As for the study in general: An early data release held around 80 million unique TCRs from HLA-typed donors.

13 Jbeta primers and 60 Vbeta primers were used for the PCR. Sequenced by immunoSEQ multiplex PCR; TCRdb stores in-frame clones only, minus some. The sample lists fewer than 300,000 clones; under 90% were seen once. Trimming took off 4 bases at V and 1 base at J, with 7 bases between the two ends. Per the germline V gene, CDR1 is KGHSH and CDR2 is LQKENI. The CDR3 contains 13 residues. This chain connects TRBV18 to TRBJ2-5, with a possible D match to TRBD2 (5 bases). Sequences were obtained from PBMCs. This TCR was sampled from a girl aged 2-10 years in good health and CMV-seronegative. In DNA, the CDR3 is TGTGCCAGCTCACAGGGAGTCCAAGAGACCCAGTACTTC. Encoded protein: CASSQGVQETQYF.